This T cell receptor beta chain was identified during a study of chemoradiotherapy in HPV16-positive cancers. Study observations and caveats: During treatment, candidate HPV-specific clones and E7-related motifs expanded in tumor. The functional HPV-specific definition rests on just a couple of HPV16-positive patients.

For this clone: As yet, its antigen is unknown.

The CDR3 has 13 residues. CDR1 is SQVTM, CDR2 ANQGSEA, per germline. Trimming at V came to 7 bases and at J to 4 bases, leaving 9 bases not matched to a gene. Method: immunoSEQ multiplex PCR; TCRdb's copy keeps in-frame clones and lacks some. The profile shows about 68,000 clones, about nine tenths of them singletons. Samples were taken several times over chemoradiotherapy. This chain joins TRBV29-1 and TRBJ1-1; 7 bases map to TRBD1. Sequences were derived from blood, sampled from a patient who underwent chemoradiotherapy. The sequence was obtained from a human donor with HPV-associated anogenital cancer. This CDR3 is CSGRQGGSTEAFF. The CDR3 bases are TGCAGCGGACGACAGGGAGGGAGCACTGAAGCTTTCTTT.